What follows are 14 T cell receptor beta chains derived from one specimen sequenced in a study of blood T cells in healthy people across ages. Using a J-beta primer mix together with a sample-barcoded 5' primer, a second PCR was run for about 6 to 12 cycles. TCRdb re-called the 5' RACE reads through MiXCR, storing one row per CDR3 protein. The table records roughly 1,700,000 distinct CDR3 sequences, 28% of them present only once. Sequenced input: blood. The source of these receptors is a woman between 25 and 40 years old in good health.

With respect to this clonotype: A junction boundary mismatches the germline segment, possibly from a read error. This rearrangement joins TRBV6-1 to TRBJ2-6, with D possibly being TRBD1 or TRBD2 (6 bases each). The germline CDR1 and CDR2 sequences are MNHNS and SASEGT. The CDR3 spans 15 residues. DNA of the CDR3: TGTGCCAGCAGAAATCGAGGGTCGGGGGCCAACGTCCGGACTTTC. Encoded protein: CASRNRGSGANVRTF.

The rearrangement joins TRBV7-6 to TRBJ1-3; D gene ambiguous. This CDR3 spans 14 amino acids. CDR1 is SGHVS and CDR2 is FNYEAQ in the germline V gene. Trimming left V 6 bases short and J 0 bases short, with 9 bases between. The chain's CDR3 is CASRVGSSGNTIYF. CDR3 nucleotide sequence: TGTGCCAGCAGGGTGGGCAGCTCTGGAAACACCATATATTTT.

This clonotype was seen ten or more times. The rearrangement joins TRBV24-1 to TRBJ2-3; D remains ambiguous. CDR3 length: 12 amino acids. Trimming stripped 9 bases from V and 2 bases from J, with 8 bases between. CDR1 is KGHDR and CDR2 is SFDVKD in the germline V gene. The CDR3 spells CATADLTDTQYF. The CDR3 coding sequence is TGTGCCACCGCGGACCTCACAGATACGCAGTATTTT.

This clonotype was seen repeatedly, ten times or more. The CDR3 reads CASSQVLSRRPRTDTQYF. The CDR3 bases are TGTGCCAGCAGCCAAGTCCTATCTAGGAGACCCCGCACAGATACGCAGTATTTT. The chain joins TRBV3-1 to TRBJ2-3; D gene ambiguous. The V gene lost 1 base and the J gene lost 1 base, with 18 bases spanning the gap. The CDR3 has 18 residues. Germline CDR1 reads LGHDT; CDR2 reads YNNKEL (reference sequence).

This clonotype was observed at least ten times. The chain uses TRBV6-6 and TRBJ2-5; D is unclear. The CDR3 totals 14 residues. Germline CDR1 is MNHNY and CDR2 is SVGAGI (reference sequence). Trimming stripped 6 bases from V and 1 base from J, with 12 bases between. Here the CDR3 reads CASSPGRIQETQYF. Here the CDR3 DNA reads TGTGCCAGCAGCCCCGGCAGGATCCAAGAGACCCAGTACTTC.

The chain joins TRBV2 to TRBJ2-7; TRBD2 matches at 12 bases. J gave up 6 bases and V 5 bases, and 17 bases lay outside the gene matches. The germline V gene has CDR1 SNHLY and CDR2 FYNNEI. The CDR3 covers 18 residues. DNA of the CDR3: TGTGCCAGCAGTCGCGCGACAGCTGGAGGACTAGCGGGAACCGAGCAGTACTTC. This translates into CASSRATAGGLAGTEQYF.

The chain has TRBV12-3 or TRBV12-4 and TRBJ2-5, with 8 bases that match TRBD1. The CDR3 has 14 amino acids. The ends lost 4 bases at V and 4 bases at J; junction bases unmatched: 5. This CDR3 reads CASSSRQGLETQYF. The CDR3 DNA follows: TGTGCCAGCAGTTCGAGACAGGGGCTAGAGACCCAGTACTTC.

The chain links TRBV5-6 to TRBJ1-5; maybe TRBD1 (5 bases). The CDR3 loop spans 14 amino acids. The germline CDR1 and CDR2 sequences are SGHDT and YYEEEE. With 3 bases removed from V and 6 bases from J, the gap between germline ends came to 13 bases. The CDR3 loop reads CASSSSLRAQPQHF. The CDR3 DNA reads as TGTGCCAGCAGCTCCTCTCTCAGGGCTCAGCCCCAGCATTTT.

This clonotype has more than one count but fewer than ten. This chain links TRBV7-9 with TRBJ1-4; D may be TRBD1 (6 bases). Per the germline V gene, CDR1 is SEHNR and CDR2 is FQNEAQ (reference sequence). This CDR3 spans 17 amino acids. V was pared by 4 bases and J by 7 bases, with 22 bases between. The CDR3 loop reads CASSSNSGERSSEKLFF. In nucleotides, the CDR3 is TGTGCCAGCAGCTCAAATTCAGGGGAACGGTCTAGTGAAAAACTGTTTTTT.

A few counts support this clonotype. The chain links TRBV29-1 to TRBJ2-7; D is ambiguous. Germline lookup yields CDR1 SQVTM and CDR2 ANQGSEA. This CDR3 has 14 amino acids. V shed 0 bases and J shed 0 bases, with 9 bases lying between them. CDR3 sequence: CSVEDRGGSYEQYF. The CDR3 bases are TGCAGCGTTGAAGATCGAGGCGGCTCCTACGAGCAGTACTTC.

This clonotype was observed at least ten times. A read error may account for a junction end that differs from germline. The chain links TRBV12-3 or TRBV12-4 to TRBJ2-4; no firm D call. The CDR3 extends over 13 amino acids. The CDR3 spells CAGSLSDRDIQYF. In DNA form, the CDR3 reads TGTGCCGGCAGTTTGTCGGACCGGGACATTCAGTACTTC.

The rearrangement links TRBV4-2 to TRBJ1-4; unclear D gene. V was cut by 3 bases and J by 8 bases, with 7 bases left in between. The CDR3 runs to 12 residues. CDR1 is LGHNA and CDR2 is YNFKEQ in the germline V gene. The chain's CDR3 is CASSQKSEKLFF. CDR3 nucleotides: TGTGCCAGCAGCCAGAAAAGCGAAAAACTGTTTTTT.

Turning to this clonotype: Germline and junction disagree at one end, which may indicate a read error. V is TRBV7-2 and J is TRBJ1-5; D is possibly TRBD1 (5 bases). The CDR3 has 15 residues. Germline V gene sequence: CDR1 SGHTA, CDR2 FQGNSA. The CDR3 sequence: CAISLDGGLDQPQHF. In DNA, the CDR3 is TGTGCCATCAGCTTAGACGGGGGATTGGATCAGCCCCAGCATTTT.

This clonotype was found many times. This chain connects TRBV20-1 to TRBJ2-7; 7 nucleotides line up with TRBD2. The V and J ends lost 4 bases and 4 bases, in that order; junction bases with no gene match: 7. Germline V CDR1 and CDR2: DFQATT, SNEGSKA (reference sequence). The CDR3 length is 13 residues. For the CDR3, the DNA is TGCAGTGCTACGGGGAGGGGTGGGTACGAGCAGTACTTC. Amino acids: CSATGRGGYEQYF.